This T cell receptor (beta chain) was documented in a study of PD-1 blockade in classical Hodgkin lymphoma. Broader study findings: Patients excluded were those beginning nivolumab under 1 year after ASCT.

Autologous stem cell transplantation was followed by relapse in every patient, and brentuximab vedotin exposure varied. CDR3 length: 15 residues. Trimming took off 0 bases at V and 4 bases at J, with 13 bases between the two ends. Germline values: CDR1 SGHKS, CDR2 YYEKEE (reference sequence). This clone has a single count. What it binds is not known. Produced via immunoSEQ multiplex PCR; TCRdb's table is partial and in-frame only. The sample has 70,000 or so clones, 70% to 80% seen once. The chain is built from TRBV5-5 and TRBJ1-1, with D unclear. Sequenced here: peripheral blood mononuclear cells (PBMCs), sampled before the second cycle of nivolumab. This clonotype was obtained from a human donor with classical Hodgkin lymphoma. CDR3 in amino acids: CASSLDGSLRTEAFF. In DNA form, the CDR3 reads TGTGCCAGCAGCTTGGACGGGTCACTTCGCACTGAAGCTTTCTTT.